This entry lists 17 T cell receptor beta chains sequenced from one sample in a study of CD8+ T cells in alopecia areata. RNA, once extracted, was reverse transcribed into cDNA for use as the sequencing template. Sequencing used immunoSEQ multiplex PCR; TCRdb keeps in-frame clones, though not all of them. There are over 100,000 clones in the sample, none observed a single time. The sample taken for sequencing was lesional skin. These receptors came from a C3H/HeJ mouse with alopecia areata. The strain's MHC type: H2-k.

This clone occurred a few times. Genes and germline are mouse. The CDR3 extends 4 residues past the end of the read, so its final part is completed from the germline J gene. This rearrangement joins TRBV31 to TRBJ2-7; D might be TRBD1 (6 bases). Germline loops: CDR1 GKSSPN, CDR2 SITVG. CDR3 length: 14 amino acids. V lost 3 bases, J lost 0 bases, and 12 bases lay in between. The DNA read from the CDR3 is TGTGCCTGGAGGTACAGGGAAAGCTCCTAT. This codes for CAWRYRESSY. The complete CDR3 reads CAWRYRESSYEQYF.

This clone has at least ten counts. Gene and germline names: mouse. The part of the CDR3 DNA that was read is TGTGCCAGCAGTGATATGGGGGGGCATCAAGAC. Amino acids: CASSDMGGHQD. The whole CDR3 sequence reads CASSDMGGHQDTQYF. The chain employs TRBV13-3 and TRBJ2-5, with 9 positions matching TRBD2. The read is 4 residues too short to cover the CDR3 end, so that end is filled in from the germline J gene. With 1 base clipped from V and 3 bases from J, the junction kept 3 bases outside the gene matches. Germline CDR1 is NNHDY and CDR2 is SYVADS. The CDR3 has 15 amino acids.

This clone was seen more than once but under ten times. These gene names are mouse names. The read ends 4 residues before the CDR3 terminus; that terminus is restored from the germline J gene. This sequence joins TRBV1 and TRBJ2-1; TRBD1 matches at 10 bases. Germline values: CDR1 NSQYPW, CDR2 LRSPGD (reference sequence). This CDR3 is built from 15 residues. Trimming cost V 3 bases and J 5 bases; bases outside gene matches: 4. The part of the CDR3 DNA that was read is TGCACCTGCAGTGCCTGGGACAGGGGAGATGCT. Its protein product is CTCSAWDRGDA. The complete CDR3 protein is CTCSAWDRGDAEQFF.

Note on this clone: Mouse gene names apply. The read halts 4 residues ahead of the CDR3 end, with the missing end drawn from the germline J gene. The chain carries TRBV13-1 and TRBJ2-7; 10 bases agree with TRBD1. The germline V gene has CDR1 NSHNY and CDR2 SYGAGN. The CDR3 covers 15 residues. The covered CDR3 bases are TGTGCCAGCAGTGCCCGGGACAGGGGAGGATAT. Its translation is CASSARDRGGY. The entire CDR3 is CASSARDRGGYEQYF.

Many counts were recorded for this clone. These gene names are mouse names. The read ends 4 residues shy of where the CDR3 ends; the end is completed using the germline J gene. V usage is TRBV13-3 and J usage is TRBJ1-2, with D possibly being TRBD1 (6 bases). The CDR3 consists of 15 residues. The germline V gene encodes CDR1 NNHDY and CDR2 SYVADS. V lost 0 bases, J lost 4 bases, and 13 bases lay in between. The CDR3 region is CASSDATQGPSDYTF. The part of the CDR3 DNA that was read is TGTGCCAGCAGTGATGCAACCCAGGGGCCCTCC.

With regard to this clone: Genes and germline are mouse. CDR3 DNA, as far as it was read: TGTGCCAGCGGGCAGGGGGTCTAT. Protein: CASGQGVY. The whole CDR3 reads CASGQGVYEQYF. The rearrangement uses TRBV19 and TRBJ2-7; 7 bases agree with TRBD1. The CDR3 end is not reached by the read, which stops 4 residues before it; the germline J gene fills it in. CDR1 is FNHDT and CDR2 is SITEND in the germline V gene (reference sequence). Trimming cost V 7 bases and J 3 bases; bases outside gene matches: 4. This CDR3 is 12 amino acids long.

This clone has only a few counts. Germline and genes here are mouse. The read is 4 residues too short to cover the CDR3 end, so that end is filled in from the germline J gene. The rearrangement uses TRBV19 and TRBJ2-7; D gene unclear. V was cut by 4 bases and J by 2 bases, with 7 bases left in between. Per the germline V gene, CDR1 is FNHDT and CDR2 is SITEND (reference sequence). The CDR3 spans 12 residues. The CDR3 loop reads CASSRQTYEQYF. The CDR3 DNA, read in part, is TGTGCCAGCAGTCGACAAACCTAT.

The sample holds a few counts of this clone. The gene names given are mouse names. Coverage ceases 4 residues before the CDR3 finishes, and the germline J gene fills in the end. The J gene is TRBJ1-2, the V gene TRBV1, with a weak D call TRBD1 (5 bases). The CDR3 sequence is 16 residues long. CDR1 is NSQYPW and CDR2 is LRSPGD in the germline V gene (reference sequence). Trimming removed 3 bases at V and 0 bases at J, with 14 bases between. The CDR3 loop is CTCSAPLGGANSDYTF. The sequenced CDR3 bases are TGCACCTGCAGTGCCCCTCTCGGGGGGGCAAACTCC.

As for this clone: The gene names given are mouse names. CDR3 sequence reads: CASSDADSYNYAEQFF. CDR3 DNA, as far as it was read: TGTGCCAGCAGTGATGCCGACAGCTATAACTATGCT. V usage is TRBV13-1 and J usage is TRBJ2-1; weak D call: TRBD1 (5 bases). Coverage ceases 4 residues before the CDR3 finishes, and the germline J gene fills in the end. V lost 0 bases and J lost 0, with 10 bases in between. The CDR3 runs to 16 residues. Per germline, CDR1 NSHNY and CDR2 SYGAGN.

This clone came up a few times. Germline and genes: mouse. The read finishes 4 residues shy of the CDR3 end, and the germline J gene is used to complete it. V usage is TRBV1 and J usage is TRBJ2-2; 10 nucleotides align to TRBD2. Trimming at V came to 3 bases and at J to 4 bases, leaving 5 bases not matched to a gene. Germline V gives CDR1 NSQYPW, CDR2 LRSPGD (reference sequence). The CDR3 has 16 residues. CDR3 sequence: CTCSALGGRGTGQLYF. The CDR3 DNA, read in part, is TGCACCTGCAGTGCTCTGGGGGGGCGCGGCACCGGG.

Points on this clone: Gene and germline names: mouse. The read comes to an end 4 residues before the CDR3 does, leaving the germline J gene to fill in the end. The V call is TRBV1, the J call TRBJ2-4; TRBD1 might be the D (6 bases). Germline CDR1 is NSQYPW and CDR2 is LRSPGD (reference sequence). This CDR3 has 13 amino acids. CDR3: CTCSLDRRNTLYF. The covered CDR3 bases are TGCACCTGCAGCCTCGACAGGAGAAAC.

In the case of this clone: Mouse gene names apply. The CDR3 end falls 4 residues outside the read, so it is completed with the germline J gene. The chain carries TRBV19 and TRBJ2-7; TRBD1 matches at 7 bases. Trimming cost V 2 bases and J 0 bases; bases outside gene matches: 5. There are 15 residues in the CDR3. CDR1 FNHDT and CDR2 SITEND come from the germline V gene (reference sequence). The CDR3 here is CASSIPTGSSYEQYF. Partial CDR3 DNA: TGTGCCAGCAGTATCCCGACAGGGAGCTCCTAT.

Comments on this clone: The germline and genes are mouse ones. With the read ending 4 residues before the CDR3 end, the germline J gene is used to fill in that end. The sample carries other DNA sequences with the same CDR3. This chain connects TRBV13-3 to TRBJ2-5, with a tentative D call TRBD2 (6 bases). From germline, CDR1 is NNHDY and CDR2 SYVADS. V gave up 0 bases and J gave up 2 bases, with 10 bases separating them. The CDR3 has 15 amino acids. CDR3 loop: CASSDAGGLQDTQYF. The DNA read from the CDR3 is TGTGCCAGCAGTGATGCGGGGGGTCTCCAAGAC.

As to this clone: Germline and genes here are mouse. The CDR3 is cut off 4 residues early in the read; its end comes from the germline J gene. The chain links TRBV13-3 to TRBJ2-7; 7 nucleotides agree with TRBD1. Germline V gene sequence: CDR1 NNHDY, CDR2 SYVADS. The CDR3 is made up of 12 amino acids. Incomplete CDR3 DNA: TGTGCCAGCCGGGGACAGACATAT. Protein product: CASRGQTY. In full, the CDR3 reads CASRGQTYEQYF.

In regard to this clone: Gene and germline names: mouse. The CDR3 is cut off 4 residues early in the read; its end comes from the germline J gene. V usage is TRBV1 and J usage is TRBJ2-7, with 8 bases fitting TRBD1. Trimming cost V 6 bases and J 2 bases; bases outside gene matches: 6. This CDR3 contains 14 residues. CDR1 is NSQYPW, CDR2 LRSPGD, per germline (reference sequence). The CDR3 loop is CTCRVQGEPYEQYF. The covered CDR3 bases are TGCACCTGCAGGGTACAGGGGGAGCCCTAT. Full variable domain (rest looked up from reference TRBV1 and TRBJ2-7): VTLLEQNPRWRLVPRGQAVNLRCILKNSQYPWMSWYQQDLQKQLQWLFTLRSPGDKEVKSLPGADYLATRVTDTELRLQVANMSQGRTLYCTCRVQGEPYEQYFGPGTRLTVL.

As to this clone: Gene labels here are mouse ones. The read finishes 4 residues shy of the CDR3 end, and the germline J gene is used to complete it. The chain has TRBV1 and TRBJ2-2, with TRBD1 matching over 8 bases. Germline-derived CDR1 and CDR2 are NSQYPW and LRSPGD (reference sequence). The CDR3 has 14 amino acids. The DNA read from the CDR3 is TGCACCTGCAGTGCCGGACAGGGAGGGGGG. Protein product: CTCSAGQGGG. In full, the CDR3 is CTCSAGQGGGQLYF.

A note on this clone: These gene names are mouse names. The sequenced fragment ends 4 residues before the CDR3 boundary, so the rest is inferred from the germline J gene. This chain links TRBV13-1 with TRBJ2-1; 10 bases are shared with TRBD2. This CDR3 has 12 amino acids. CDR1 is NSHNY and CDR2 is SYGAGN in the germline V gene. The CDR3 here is CASRLGGAEQFF. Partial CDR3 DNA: TGTGCCAGTAGACTGGGGGGAGCT.